One and the same sample provided the 6 T cell receptor beta chains below, sequenced in a study of neurological immune-mediated disorders. MiXCR, applied by TCRdb to the 5' RACE reads, yields one record per CDR3 protein. The sample consists of tens of thousands of distinct CDR3 sequences, around 5.1% of them appearing once. The sample comprised PBMCs. Receptor source: a human donor with multiple sclerosis. The donor label of this sample is uncertain.

This clonotype was detected many times. V gene TRBV10-3 combines with J gene TRBJ1-2; D gene unclear. V was shortened by 7 bases and J by 0 bases, with 9 bases between the two germline ends. The CDR3 consists of 13 residues. The germline CDR1 and CDR2 sequences are ENHRY and SYGVKD. The CDR3 DNA reads as TGTGCCATCACCGCAGAAACTAACTATGGCTACACCTTC. Protein sequence: CAITAETNYGYTF.

This clonotype was counted at least ten times. J is TRBJ2-1 and V is TRBV18, with 9 bases identical to TRBD1. Germline V gene lookup returns CDR1 KGHSH and CDR2 LQKENI. The CDR3 has 14 residues. V lost 3 bases, J lost 7 bases, and 4 bases stayed unmatched. The CDR3 region is CASSPGTGWNEQFF. In DNA, the CDR3 is TGTGCCAGCTCACCGGGGACAGGGTGGAATGAGCAGTTCTTC.

This clonotype was found many times. The chain has TRBV5-1 and TRBJ2-7; a possible D gene is TRBD1 (6 bases). Germline assignment: CDR1 SGHRS and CDR2 YFSETQ. This CDR3 region has 16 residues. V was clipped by 5 bases and J by 7 bases, with 25 bases between them. CDR3 nucleotide sequence: TGCGCCAGCAGAGTCCGAGGGGGACCCCCCCTCCGGGAGCAGTACTTC. This gives the protein CASRVRGGPPLREQYF.

At least ten counts were recorded for this clonotype. This sequence joins TRBV7-9 and TRBJ2-3; 14 nucleotides align to TRBD2. The CDR3 loop spans 19 amino acids. The ends lost 4 bases at V and 0 bases at J; junction bases unmatched: 9. CDR1 and CDR2 from the germline V gene are SEHNR and FQNEAQ (reference sequence). CDR3 sequence (DNA): TGTGCCAGCAGCTCGGGACTAGCGGGGGCCCGCTCTAGCACAGATACGCAGTATTTT. This sequence encodes CASSSGLAGARSSTDTQYF.

V gene TRBV6-6 combines with J gene TRBJ2-7; D gene unclear. The CDR3 is made up of 11 amino acids. V was trimmed by 0 bases and J by 6 bases, leaving 3 bases between them. The germline gives CDR1 MNHNY, CDR2 SVGAGI (reference sequence). This chain's CDR3 is CASSYSGEQYF. CDR3 nucleotide sequence: TGTGCCAGCAGTTACTCTGGCGAGCAGTACTTC.

This clonotype was found many times. The chain uses TRBV5-5 and TRBJ2-5, with D perhaps TRBD1 or TRBD2 (5 bases each). The CDR3 extends over 18 amino acids. The germline CDR1 and CDR2 sequences are SGHKS and YYEKEE (reference sequence). Between the trimmed V and J ends, which lost 4 bases and 0 bases, there was a span of 22 bases. CDR3 nucleotide sequence: TGTGCCAGCAGCCGAGGGGACCCCTGGGAGAGGTACCAAGAGACCCAGTACTTC. It translates to CASSRGDPWERYQETQYF. The entire variable domain, with the rest obtained from reference TRBV5-5 and TRBJ2-5, is as follows: DAGVTQSPTHLIKTRGQQVTLRCSPISGHKSVSWYQQVLGQGPQFIFQYYEKEERGRGNFPDRFSARQFPNYSSELNVNALLLGDSALYLCASSRGDPWERYQETQYFGPGTRLLVL.